Listed below are T cell receptor beta chains from one sample, sequenced in a study of identical twins. MiXCR, applied by TCRdb to the 5' RACE reads, yields one record per CDR3 protein. The sample shows about 340,000 distinct CDR3 sequences, around an eighth of them seen only once. The same data also went into a second study, on yellow fever vaccine responses in identical twins.

Sequenced material: CD8+ T cells sorted from blood. These receptors came from a woman under 30 in good health. The conserved cysteine and the conserved F or W are not part of the CDR3 here. A D gene is named only where the DNA matches it firmly.

>TRBV5-1|TRBJ2-2|-
ASSGRRANTGELF
>TRBV28|TRBJ2-3|TRBD1
ASSRQGISGEADTQY
>TRBV6-2/TRBV6-3|TRBJ1-1|-
ASDTGFGTEAF
>TRBV5-6|TRBJ2-7|-
ASSLGGGGLTEQY
>TRBV7-3|TRBJ2-3|TRBD2
ASSAGTSGVEPDTQY
>TRBV4-1|TRBJ2-1|-
ASGLRVGGHNEQF
>TRBV14|TRBJ2-3|-
ASSLVSYGTDTQY
>TRBV5-1|TRBJ2-1|-
ASSLGQFIGDEQF
>TRBV2|TRBJ2-5|-
ASSETRGQETQY
>TRBV3-1|TRBJ2-1|-
ASSLTPGVDEQF
>TRBV4-1|TRBJ2-5|TRBD1
ASSQDRQGATTQY
>TRBV27|TRBJ2-2|TRBD1
ASSTYQLGTESGELF
>TRBV12-3/TRBV12-4|TRBJ2-1|-
ASSFGPGTYNEQF
>TRBV12-3/TRBV12-4|TRBJ2-3|TRBD2
ASSYTSEITDTQY
>TRBV27|TRBJ1-4|-
ASSLGVGDEKLF
>TRBV7-9|TRBJ2-7|TRBD1
ASSHPEGASSYEQY
>TRBV7-6|TRBJ1-2|-
ASSLGLGGYT